This T cell receptor beta chain stems from a study of low-dose radiotherapy and immunotherapy resistance in tumors (dated by TCRdb to between 2021 and 2024). About the investigation overall: In Cohort 1, 0.5 Gy per fraction was delivered every 2 weeks, and a total PTV dose of 6.5 Gy was prescribed. Patients were given nivolumab as a 240 mg flat dose every two weeks and ipilimumab at 1 mg/kg every six weeks, with both drugs delivered intravenously. Eight patients were included in the translational analysis, namely three from the first dose cohort plus the first five from the second dose cohort. In Cohort 2, 1 Gy per fraction was delivered every two weeks, for a total of 13 Gy over 26 weeks. Patients took aspirin 300 mg orally once daily for four cycles, starting on cycle 1 day 1. Intravenous cyclophosphamide at 200 mg/m2 was administered every two weeks, one day ahead of each radiation and immunotherapy administration. Randomization of trial participants into treatment groups was not performed.

For sequencing, an Illumina HiSeq 2500 was employed. First-strand cDNA was synthesized with Superscript III and a set of TRAV- and TRBV-specific primers, covering both TCRalpha and TCRbeta chains. TCRs were amplified with Phusion for roughly 19 PCR cycles, with a constant-region primer paired with the adapter attached to the V primers. The isolated mRNA was amplified using the MessageAmp II aRNA Amplification Kit, with in vitro transcription performed for 15 to 20 hours at 37 degrees C. mRNA for TCR sequencing was isolated with the Dynabeads mRNA DIRECT Purification Kit. Indexed Illumina adapters were added in a second approximately 24-cycle Phusion PCR, and the resulting products were purified with AMPure XP beads. As for how the authors treated the data: Custom Perl scripts were used to pool TCR sequences that encoded the same protein, to remove out-of-frame sequences, and to calculate the abundance of each clonotype. TCR sequences supported by only a single read were excluded from analysis. The metrics used to describe the repertoires included Shannon entropy, Gini index, clonality, richness, and the frequency of TCRs shared between repertoires. The public reads were reanalyzed by TCRdb: fastp trimming at Q25, MiXCR alignment, in-frame beta chains only. Merged by CDR3 protein, the rows form single entries marked with the most common genes and DNA. None of the V and J calls come from the authors' own analysis; TCRdb made them. The sample table shows approximately 70,000 distinct CDR3 sequences, and roughly 31% are seen once. 8.5% to 14% of the sample is in the top ten clones.

About this clonotype itself: No antigen is known for it. The sample holds no much larger clone one base away, and base qualities are not on file.

Interpreted using the paper, the time point label stands for: before trial treatment. The donors came from RACIN, which was a single-arm phase I dose-escalation trial that paired nivolumab and ipilimumab with aspirin, low-dose cyclophosphamide and low-dose radiotherapy. Eligible patients had advanced, TIL-negative solid tumors. The source of this sequence is a female donor with ovarian cancer. Sample: PBMCs, taken before treatment.

The CDR3 region: CASRGSRGNSYEQYF. In nucleotides, the sequence is TGTGCCAGCAGGGGTTCCCGCGGGAACTCCTACGAGCAGTACTTC. This chain is built from TRBV7-2 and TRBJ2-7, with TRBD2 perhaps the D gene, on 6 matching bases. The germline V gene yields SGHTA for CDR1 and FQGNSA for CDR2. V drops 6 bases and J drops 0 bases, leaving 15 bases in between. The CDR3 spans 15 residues, from the cysteine through the phenylalanine. Only the CDR3 portion is preserved as DNA: 45 bases, with reading frame beginning at the first base.